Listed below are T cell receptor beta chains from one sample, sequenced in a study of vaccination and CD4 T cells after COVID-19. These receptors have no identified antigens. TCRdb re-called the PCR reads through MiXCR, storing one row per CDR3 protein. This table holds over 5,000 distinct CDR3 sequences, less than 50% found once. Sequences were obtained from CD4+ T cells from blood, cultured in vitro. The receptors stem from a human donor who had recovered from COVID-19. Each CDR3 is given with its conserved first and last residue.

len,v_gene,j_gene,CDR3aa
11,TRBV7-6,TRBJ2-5,CASSGSRGQYF
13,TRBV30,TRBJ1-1,CAWTPDSNTEAFF
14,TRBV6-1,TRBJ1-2,CASTPRPGAGGYTF
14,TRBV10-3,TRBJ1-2,CAISEWAEPAGYTF
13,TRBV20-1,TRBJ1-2,CSARWPMGYRYTF
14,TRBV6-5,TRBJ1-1,CASSYGGLLSEAFF
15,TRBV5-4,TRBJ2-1,CASSPTSSSYNEQFF
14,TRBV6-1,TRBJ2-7,CASRRLAGSHEQYF
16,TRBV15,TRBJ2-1,CATSRALTGGHNEQFF
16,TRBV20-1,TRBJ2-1,CSARDPAGGPYNEQFF
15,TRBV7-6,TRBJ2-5,CASSSRQDSRETQYF
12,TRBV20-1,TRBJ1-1,CSARSGNTEAFF
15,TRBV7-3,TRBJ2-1,CASSLNRGSHNEQFF
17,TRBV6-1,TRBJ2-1,CAPGGTGGAEIEGEQFF
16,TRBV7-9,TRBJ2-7,CASSPKDRGRSYEQYF
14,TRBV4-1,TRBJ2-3,CASSQMVWADTQYF
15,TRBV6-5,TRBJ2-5,CASSYLGGRGETQYF
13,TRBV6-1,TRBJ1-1,CASNFLSDTEAFF
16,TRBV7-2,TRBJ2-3,CASSYPGQGSTDTQYF
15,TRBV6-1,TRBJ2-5,CASTPGGGIEETQYF
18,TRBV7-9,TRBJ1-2,CASSLALLGTGGNYGYTF
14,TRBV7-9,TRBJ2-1,CASSAPGLYNEQFF
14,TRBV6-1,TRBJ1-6,CASKRDNMESPLHF
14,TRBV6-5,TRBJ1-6,CASSYDVGFTPLHF
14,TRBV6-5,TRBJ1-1,CASRSEGTWDEAFF
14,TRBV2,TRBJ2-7,CASSWATGSYEQYF
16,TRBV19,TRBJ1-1,CASHRGRGLENTEAFF
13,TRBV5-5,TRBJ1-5,CASSTQGNQPQHF
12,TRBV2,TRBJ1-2,CASLTRGEGYTF
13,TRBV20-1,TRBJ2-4,CSARVAGLNIQYF
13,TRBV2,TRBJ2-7,CASRETSFGEQYF
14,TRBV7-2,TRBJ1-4,CASSHRDEGEKLFF
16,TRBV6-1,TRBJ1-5,CATQESFLVLISPQHF
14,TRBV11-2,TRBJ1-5,CASSRGTQGQPQHF
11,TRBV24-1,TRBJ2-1,CATSVNGLQFF
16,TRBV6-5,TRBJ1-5,CASSSQTTRDNQPQHF